This TCR beta chain was sequenced during a study of identical twins. Via MiXCR, TCRdb re-called the 5' RACE reads, giving one row per CDR3 protein. The sample consists of about 530,000 distinct CDR3 sequences, approximately 20% of them appearing once. V lost 1 base and J 7 bases, leaving 15 bases between the germline ends. CDR3 length: 15 amino acids. Germline V gene sequence: CDR1 SGHRS, CDR2 YFSETQ. General study findings and limits: Abundant beta clonotypes from cord blood had fewer insertions, unlike memory repertoires, which showed none.

This clonotype was recorded a few times. The antigen is unknown. Separately, the same data were catalogued under a study of yellow fever vaccine responses in identical twins. That report adds: Reports say the vaccine T cell response in twins looked partly convergent and partly personalized.

This clonotype was sampled from a woman younger than 30 in good health. This rearrangement joins TRBV5-1 to TRBJ2-1; D gene uncertain. Sequencing used CD4+ T cells sorted from blood. CDR3: CASSLRAGPVNEQFF. The DNA of the CDR3 is TGCGCCAGCAGCTTGAGGGCTGGACCAGTGAATGAGCAGTTCTTC.